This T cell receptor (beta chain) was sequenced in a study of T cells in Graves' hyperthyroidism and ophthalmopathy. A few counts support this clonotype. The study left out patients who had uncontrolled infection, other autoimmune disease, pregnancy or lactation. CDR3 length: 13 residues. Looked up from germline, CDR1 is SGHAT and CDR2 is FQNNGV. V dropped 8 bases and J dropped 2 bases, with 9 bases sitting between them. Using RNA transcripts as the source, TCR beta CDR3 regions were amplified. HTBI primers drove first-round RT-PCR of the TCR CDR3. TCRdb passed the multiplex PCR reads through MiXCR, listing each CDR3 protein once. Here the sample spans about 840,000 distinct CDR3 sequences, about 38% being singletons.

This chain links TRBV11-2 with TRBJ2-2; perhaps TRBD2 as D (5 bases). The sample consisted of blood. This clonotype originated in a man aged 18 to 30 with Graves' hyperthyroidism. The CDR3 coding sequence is TGTGCCAGCGAGGGAATTAACACCGGGGAGCTGTTTTTT. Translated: CASEGINTGELFF.